This TCR beta chain was sequenced in a study of cytomegalovirus exposure and HLA in healthy donors. On this clone: Its target is not known.

Losses at the gene ends were 4 bases for V and 3 bases for J; bases not matched to a gene: 1. Germline CDR1 and CDR2: MNHEY and SVGAGI. This CDR3 region has 14 residues. Vbeta (60) and Jbeta (13) primers were used in the PCR. Produced via immunoSEQ multiplex PCR; TCRdb's table is partial and in-frame only. The sample yields 50,000 to 80,000 clones, of which the top ten take up around 3.6%. Study results and limitations: Clonal expansion was found to be greater in HLA-associated TCR beta chains than in equally common others in a later analysis. Earlier results showed most TCR beta V segments being productive about 90% or about 30% of the time. According to the study, about 180 TCR beta chains were cytomegalovirus-associated.

Sequencing was carried out using PBMCs. The V gene is TRBV6-5, the J gene TRBJ2-7, with TRBD2 matching over 12 bases. This sequence was found in a woman aged 18-29 years in good health and CMV-seronegative. CDR3 residues: CASSSTSGSYEQYF. The DNA of the CDR3 is TGTGCCAGCAGTTCGACTAGCGGGAGCTACGAGCAGTACTTC.